This T cell receptor (beta chain) is from a study of cytomegalovirus exposure and HLA in healthy donors. This CDR3 spans 17 amino acids. J gave up 4 bases and V 0 bases, and 10 bases lay outside the gene matches. The V gene's germline CDR1 is SGHRS and CDR2 YFSETQ. PCR used 60 Vbeta primers and 13 Jbeta primers. The data were produced by immunoSEQ multiplex PCR, yet TCRdb's version contains in-frame clones alone and is incomplete. The table records about 140,000 clones, 78% of them present only once. The clonotype originates from a young woman in good health and CMV-seropositive. Sequencing used PBMCs. The chain is built from TRBV5-1 and TRBJ1-1; 9 bases are a match to TRBD1. The CDR3 is CASSLGTGVPSSTEAFF. The CDR3 region has the DNA TGCGCCAGCAGCTTGGGGACAGGGGTCCCTTCGAGCACTGAAGCTTTCTTT.